This T cell receptor (beta chain) came from a study of identical twins. As for this clonotype: Antigen: not known.

The CDR3 runs to 15 residues. V lost 2 bases to trimming and J lost 2 bases, with 12 bases between them. Germline V gene data show CDR1 as SGHRS and CDR2 as YFSETQ. TCRdb re-derived calls from the 5' RACE reads in MiXCR, one entry per CDR3 protein. Among about 260,000 distinct CDR3 sequences listed, around 6.6% were seen once. Findings of the study overall: Insertions ran lower in abundant cord blood beta clonotypes, though not in memory repertoires. Cross-sectional statistical analysis, not tracking of the same donors, underpinned the conclusions.

These data were also reused for a study on yellow fever vaccine responses in identical twins.

Sequencing was carried out using memory (CD45RO+) T cells sorted from blood. This sequence was found in a woman in her late teens or twenties in good health. This chain connects TRBV5-1 to TRBJ2-3; TRBD2 is a possible D gene (5 bases). The DNA for the CDR3 is TGCGCCAGCAGCTTTCCCCTGGACTCCACAGATACGCAGTATTTT. Translating it yields CASSFPLDSTDTQYF.